This note documents a single TCR beta chain sequence. At one end the junction does not follow the germline gene, possibly because of a read error. This record belongs to a study of blood T cells in healthy people across ages. Peripheral blood, about 10 milliliters per donor, was collected. Sample-barcoded 5' priming and a J-beta primer mix drove a second PCR of about 6 to 12 cycles. MiXCR, run by TCRdb on the 5' RACE reads, gives a single entry per CDR3 protein. The table has 1.5 million to 2 million distinct CDR3 sequences, around 48% seen once. Germline CDR1 and CDR2: MGHRA and YSYEKL. CDR3 size: 17 residues.

This receptor was obtained from a woman aged 40 to 50 in good health. V gene TRBV4-1 combines with J gene TRBJ2-3; 8 nucleotides line up with TRBD2. The material sequenced was blood. The CDR3 coding sequence is TGCGCCAGCAGCCAAGACCCCCCGGCGGGGGGCACAGGTACGCAGTATTTT. It specifies CASSQDPPAGGTGTQYF.